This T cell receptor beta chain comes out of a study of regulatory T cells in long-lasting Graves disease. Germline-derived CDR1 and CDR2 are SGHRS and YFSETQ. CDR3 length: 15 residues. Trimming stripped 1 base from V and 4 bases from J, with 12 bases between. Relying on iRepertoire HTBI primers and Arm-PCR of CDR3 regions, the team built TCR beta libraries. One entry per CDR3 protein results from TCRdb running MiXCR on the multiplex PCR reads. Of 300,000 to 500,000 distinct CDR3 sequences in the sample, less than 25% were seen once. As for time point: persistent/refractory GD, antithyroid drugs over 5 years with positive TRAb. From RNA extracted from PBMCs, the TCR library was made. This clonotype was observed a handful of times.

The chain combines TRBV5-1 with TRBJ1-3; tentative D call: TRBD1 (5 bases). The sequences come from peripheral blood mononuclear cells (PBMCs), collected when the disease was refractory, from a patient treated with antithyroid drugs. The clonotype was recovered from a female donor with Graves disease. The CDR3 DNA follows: TGCGCCAGCAGCTTGTCGTCGGACACAGGAAACACCATATATTTT. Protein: CASSLSSDTGNTIYF.